Listed here are 3 T cell receptor beta chains from one sample, sequenced in a study of blood T cell repertoires in COVID-19. Assay: immunoSEQ multiplex PCR; the TCRdb copy retains only in-frame clones and omits some. The table includes around 250,000 clones, around 86% detected once. The sequenced sample was peripheral blood. The receptors here all came from a woman in her 30s with active or convalescent COVID-19.

A few counts support this clone. The rearrangement uses TRBV12-3 or TRBV12-4 and TRBJ1-2; D ambiguous. There are 13 residues in the CDR3. The germline V and J ends were trimmed by 6 bases and 1 base, with 9 bases remaining between them. The CDR3 DNA follows: TGTGCCAGCAGACCGACGGGTAACTATGGCTACACCTTC. This codes for CASRPTGNYGYTF.

The table lists this clone with a few counts. The rearrangement uses TRBV10-3 and TRBJ1-1; TRBD1 aligns across 9 bases. The CDR3 runs 13 residues. CDR1 ENHRY and CDR2 SYGVKD come from the germline V gene. V lost 9 bases to trimming and J lost 4 bases; unmatched junction nucleotides: 6. Here the CDR3 reads CAIGTGTSTEAFF. CDR3 in DNA: TGTGCCATTGGGACAGGGACGAGCACTGAAGCTTTCTTT.

This CDR3 reads CASSGGTVFSNQPQHF. CDR3 in DNA: TGTGCCAGCAGCGGGGGGACAGTTTTCAGCAATCAGCCCCAGCATTTT. The chain has TRBV7-9 and TRBJ1-5; 7 bases are shared with TRBD1. The ends lost 5 bases at V and 1 base at J; junction bases unmatched: 8. CDR3 size: 16 residues. In germline, CDR1 is SEHNR, CDR2 FQNEAQ (reference sequence). The whole variable domain, filled in from reference TRBV7-9 and TRBJ1-5, reads DTGVSQNPRHKITKRGQNVTFRCDPISEHNRLYWYRQTLGQGPEFLTYFQNEAQLEKSRLLSDRFSAERPKGSFSTLEIQRTEQGDSAMYLCASSGGTVFSNQPQHFGDGTRLSIL.